This record looks at one T cell receptor (beta chain) sequence and its context. What it binds is unknown. The junction shows a germline mismatch at one end, possibly a read error. The authors extracted RNA and reverse transcribed it into cDNA as the sequencing template. The data were produced by immunoSEQ multiplex PCR, yet TCRdb's version contains in-frame clones alone and is incomplete. The repertoire holds more than 95,000 clones, with less than 70% as singletons. This record comes from a study of CD8+ T cells in alopecia areata. Study findings and constraints: Resident alphabeta T-cell populations of normal skin are likewise subject to sequencing in scalp samples. Normal scalp had lower clonality than lesional scalp, with alopecia totalis/universalis lesions showing this most strongly.

Cell sorting was applied to PBMCs, and CD4+ and CD8+ T cells were collected. The sample taken for sequencing was CD4+ T cells sorted from blood. The clonotype comes from a human donor in good health.

CDR3 coding DNA: TGTGCTAGCAGCTTAGCGGAAGGGGCCTACGAGCAGTACTTC. This gives the protein CASSLAEGAYEQYF. V and J are TRBV7-7 and TRBJ2-7, with TRBD2 as a possible D gene (6 bases). The CDR3 runs 14 residues. CDR1 and CDR2 (germline): SSHAT, FNYEAQ (reference sequence).